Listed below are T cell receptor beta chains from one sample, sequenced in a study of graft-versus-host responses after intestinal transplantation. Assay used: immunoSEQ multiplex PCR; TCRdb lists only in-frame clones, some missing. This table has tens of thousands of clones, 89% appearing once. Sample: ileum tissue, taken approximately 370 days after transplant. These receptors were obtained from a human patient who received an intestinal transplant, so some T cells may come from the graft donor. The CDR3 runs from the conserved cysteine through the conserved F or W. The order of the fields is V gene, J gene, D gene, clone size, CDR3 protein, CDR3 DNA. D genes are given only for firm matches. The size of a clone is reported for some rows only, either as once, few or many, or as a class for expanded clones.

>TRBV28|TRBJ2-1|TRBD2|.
CASSLGLASNEQFF
TGTGCCAGCAGTTTGGGACTAGCCTCCAATGAGCAGTTCTTC
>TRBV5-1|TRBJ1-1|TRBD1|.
CASSTTGEYAEAFF
TGCGCCAGCAGCACGACAGGGGAGTACGCTGAAGCTTTCTTT
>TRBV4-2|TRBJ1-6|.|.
CASSQYRTGPLHF
TGTGCCAGCAGCCAATACCGGACCGGACCCCTCCACTTT
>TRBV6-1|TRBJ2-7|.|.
CASRRQVTYEQYF
TGTGCCAGCAGACGACAGGTTACCTACGAGCAGTACTTC
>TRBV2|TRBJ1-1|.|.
CASDGLLPEAFF
TGTGCCAGCGATGGACTCTTACCTGAAGCTTTCTTT
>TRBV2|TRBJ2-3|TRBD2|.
CARYFNAGGTQTDTQYF
TGTGCCAGATATTTTAACGCGGGAGGGACTCAGACAGATACGCAGTATTTT
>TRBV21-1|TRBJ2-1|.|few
CASSKGGPGLAGDEQFF
TGTGCCAGCAGCAAGGGGGGTCCGGGACTAGCGGGAGATGAGCAGTTCTTC
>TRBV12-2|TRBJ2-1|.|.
CASRLATGVRISRANEQFF
TGTGCAAGTCGCTTAGCGACAGGGGTTAGGATTAGTAGGGCCAATGAGCAGTTCTTC
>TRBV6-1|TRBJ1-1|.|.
CASRGLGDTEAFF
TGTGCCAGCAGGGGTCTTGGCGACACTGAAGCTTTCTTT
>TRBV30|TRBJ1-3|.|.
CAWSVGGNTIYF
TGTGCCTGGAGTGTGGGGGGAAACACCATATATTTT
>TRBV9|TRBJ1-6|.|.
CASSVAQGYDSPLHF
TGTGCCAGCAGCGTAGCTCAGGGGTACGATTCACCCCTCCACTTT
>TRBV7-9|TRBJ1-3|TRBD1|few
CASSPRGHGNTIYF
TGTGCCAGCAGCCCCAGGGGGCATGGAAACACCATATATTTT
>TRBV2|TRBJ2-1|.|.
CASSEREYGEQFF
TGTGCCAGCAGTGAACGGGAGTATGGTGAGCAGTTCTTC
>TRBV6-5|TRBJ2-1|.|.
CASSRVQYNEQFF
TGTGCCAGCAGCCGGGTTCAATACAATGAGCAGTTCTTC
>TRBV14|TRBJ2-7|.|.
CASSQDREIPEQYF
TGTGCCAGCAGCCAAGACAGGGAAATCCCCGAGCAGTACTTC
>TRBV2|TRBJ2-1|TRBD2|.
CASAGGGRKGVPYNEQFF
TGTGCCAGCGCGGGCGGCGGGAGGAAAGGGGTTCCCTACAATGAGCAGTTCTTC
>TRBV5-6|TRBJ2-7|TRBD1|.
CASSLGTGGHEQYF
TGTGCCAGCAGCTTGGGGACAGGGGGTCACGAGCAGTACTTC
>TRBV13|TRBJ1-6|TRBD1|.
CASSGTDNNSPLHF
TGTGCCAGCAGTGGGACAGACAATAATTCACCCCTCCACTTT
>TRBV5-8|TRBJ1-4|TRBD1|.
CASSPGTGTNEKLFF
TGTGCCAGCAGCCCCGGGACAGGGACTAATGAAAAACTGTTTTTT
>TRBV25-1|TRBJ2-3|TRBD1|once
CASSETGGTDTQYF
TGTGCCAGCAGTGAGACAGGGGGCACAGATACGCAGTATTTT
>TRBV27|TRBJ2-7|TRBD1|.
CASSLNPSGGPYEQYF
TGTGCCAGCAGTTTAAACCCCTCAGGGGGACCCTACGAGCAGTACTTC
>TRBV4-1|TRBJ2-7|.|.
CASSQEATGILYEQYF
TGCGCCAGCAGCCAAGAGGCGACGGGGATCCTCTACGAGCAGTACTTC